This T cell receptor (beta chain) was sequenced for a study of metastatic and nonmetastatic thyroid tumors. Across the whole study: Repertoires were compared across blood and tumor or nodule tissue from malignant and benign thyroid patients. Notes on the study in general: Reported TCR beta diversity, measured in blood and tumor, was significantly higher for malignant thyroid tumors than for benign nodules.

In the authors' workflow: The study built a papillary thyroid cancer distant-metastasis classifier from CDR3 differences across clinicopathological groups. TCRdb re-clonotyped the PCR reads via MiXCR. TCRdb, rather than the study authors, made the V and J calls. Here the sample spans 25,000 to 40,000 clones, approximately 7% being singletons. Germline V gene sequence: CDR1 SGHKS, CDR2 YYEKEE (reference sequence). The V gene lost 0 bases and the J gene lost 10 bases, with 14 bases spanning the gap. The CDR3 runs 15 residues. Thyroid surgery was preceded by no treatment in any patient. This clone was detected ten times or more. Antigen: not known.

The source of this sequence is a female donor with papillary thyroid cancer or a benign thyroid nodule (not recorded which). Some clones in this sample may be carry-over from other donors' samples. Sequenced: blood. This chain connects TRBV5-5 to TRBJ1-6; no clear D gene. CDR3 protein: CASSLAGRRASPLHF. The CDR3 nucleotides read TGTGCCAGCAGCTTGGCGGGAAGAAGGGCCTCACCCCTCCACTTT.